This T cell receptor beta chain was profiled in a study of blood T cell repertoires in COVID-19. Whole-study context: Sites across the United States, Italy and Spain contributed samples from acute and convalescent COVID-19. Sample material is recorded as cDNA or gDNA derived from T cells, B-cell-depleted T cells, or PBMCs.

Germline V gene lookup returns CDR1 LGHDT and CDR2 YNNKEL (reference sequence). The CDR3 is made up of 16 amino acids. Trimming stripped 0 bases from V and 2 bases from J, with 13 bases between. Per the original data handling: Amplification from reference gene primers served as the basis for estimated nucleated cell counts. Sequenced by immunoSEQ multiplex PCR; TCRdb stores in-frame clones only, minus some. V and J calls and clone size are as listed in that table; D and trimming were resolved from the DNA. The repertoire holds about 98,000 clones, with roughly 85% as singletons. Only a few counts were recorded for this clone.

The chain links TRBV3-1 (or the pseudogene TRBV3-2) to TRBJ1-1; weak D call: TRBD1 (5 bases). The receptor comes from a man aged 70 or older with acute or convalescent COVID-19. Sample: peripheral blood. CDR3 coding DNA: TGTGCCAGCAGCCAAGATCGACGACAGCTAAACACTGAAGCTTTCTTT. This encodes CASSQDRRQLNTEAFF.